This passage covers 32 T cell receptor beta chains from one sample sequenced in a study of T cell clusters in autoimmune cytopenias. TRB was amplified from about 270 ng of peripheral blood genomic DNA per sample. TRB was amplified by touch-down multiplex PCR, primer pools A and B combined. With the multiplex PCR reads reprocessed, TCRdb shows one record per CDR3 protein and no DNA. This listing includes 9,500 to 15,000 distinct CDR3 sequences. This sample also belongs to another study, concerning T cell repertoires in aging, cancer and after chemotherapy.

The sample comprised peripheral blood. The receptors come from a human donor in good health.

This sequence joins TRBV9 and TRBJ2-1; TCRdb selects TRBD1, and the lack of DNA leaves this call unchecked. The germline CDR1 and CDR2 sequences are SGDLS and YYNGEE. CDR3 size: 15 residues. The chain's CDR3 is CASSPPRGPNNEQFF.

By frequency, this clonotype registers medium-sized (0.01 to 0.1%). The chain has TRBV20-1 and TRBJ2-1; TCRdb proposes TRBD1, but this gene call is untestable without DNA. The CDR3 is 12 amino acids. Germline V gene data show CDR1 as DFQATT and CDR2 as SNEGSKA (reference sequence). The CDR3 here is CSATKGENEQFF.

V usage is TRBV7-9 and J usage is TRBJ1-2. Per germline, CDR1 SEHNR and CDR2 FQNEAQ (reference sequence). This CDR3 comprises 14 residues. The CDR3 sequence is CASSLPIENYGYTF.

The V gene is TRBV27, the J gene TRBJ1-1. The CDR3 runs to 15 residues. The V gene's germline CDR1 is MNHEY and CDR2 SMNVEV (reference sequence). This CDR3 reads CASSPLGGGNTEAFF.

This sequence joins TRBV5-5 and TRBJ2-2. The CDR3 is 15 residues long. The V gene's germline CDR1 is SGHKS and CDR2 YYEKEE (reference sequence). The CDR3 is CASSLARPTAGELFF. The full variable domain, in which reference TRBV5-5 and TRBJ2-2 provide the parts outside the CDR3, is DAGVTQSPTHLIKTRGQQVTLRCSPISGHKSVSWYQQVLGQGPQFIFQYYEKEERGRGNFPDRFSARQFPNYSSELNVNALLLGDSALYLCASSLARPTAGELFFGEGSRLTVL.

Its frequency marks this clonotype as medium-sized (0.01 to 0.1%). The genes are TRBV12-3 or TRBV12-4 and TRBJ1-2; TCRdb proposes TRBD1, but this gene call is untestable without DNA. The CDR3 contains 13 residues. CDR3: CASSLNRDYGYTF.

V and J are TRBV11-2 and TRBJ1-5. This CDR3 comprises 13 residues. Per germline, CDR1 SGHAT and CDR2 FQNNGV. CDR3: CASSHDTYQPQHF.

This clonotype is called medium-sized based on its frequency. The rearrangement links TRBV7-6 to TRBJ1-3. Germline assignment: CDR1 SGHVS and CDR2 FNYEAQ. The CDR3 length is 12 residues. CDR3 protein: CASSLVGNTIYF.

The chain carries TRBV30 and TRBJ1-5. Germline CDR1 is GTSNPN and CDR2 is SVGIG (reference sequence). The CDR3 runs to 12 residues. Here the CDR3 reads CAWSMGFEPQHF. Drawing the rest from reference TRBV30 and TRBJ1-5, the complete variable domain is SQTIHQWPATLVQPVGSPLSLECTVEGTSNPNLYWYRQAAGRGLQLLFYSVGIGQISSEVPQNLSASRPQDRQFILSSKKLLLSDSGFYLCAWSMGFEPQHFGDGTRLSIL.

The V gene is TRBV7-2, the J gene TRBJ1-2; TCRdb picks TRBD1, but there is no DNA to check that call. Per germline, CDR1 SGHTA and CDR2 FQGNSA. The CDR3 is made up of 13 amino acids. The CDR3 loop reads CASSLDRGGGYTF.

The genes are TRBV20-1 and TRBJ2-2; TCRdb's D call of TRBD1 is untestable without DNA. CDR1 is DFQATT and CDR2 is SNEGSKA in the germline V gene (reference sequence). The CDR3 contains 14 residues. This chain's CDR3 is CSAVTGRGTGELFF.

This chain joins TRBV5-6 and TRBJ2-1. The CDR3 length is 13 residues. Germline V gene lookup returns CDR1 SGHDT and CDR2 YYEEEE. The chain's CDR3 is CASSLENQYEQFF. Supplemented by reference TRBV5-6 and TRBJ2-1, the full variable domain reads DAGVTQSPTHLIKTRGQQVTLRCSPKSGHDTVSWYQQALGQGPQFIFQYYEEEERQRGNFPDRFSGHQFPNYSSELNVNALLLGDSALYLCASSLENQYEQFFGPGTRLTVL.

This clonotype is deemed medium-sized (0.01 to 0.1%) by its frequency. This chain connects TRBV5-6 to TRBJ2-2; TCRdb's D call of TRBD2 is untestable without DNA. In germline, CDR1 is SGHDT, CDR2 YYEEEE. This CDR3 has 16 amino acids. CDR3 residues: CASSLSLAVNTGELFF.

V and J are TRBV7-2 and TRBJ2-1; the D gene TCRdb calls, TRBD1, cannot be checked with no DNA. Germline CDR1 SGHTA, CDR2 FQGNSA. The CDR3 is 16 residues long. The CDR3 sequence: CASSLGGGGMYNEQFF.

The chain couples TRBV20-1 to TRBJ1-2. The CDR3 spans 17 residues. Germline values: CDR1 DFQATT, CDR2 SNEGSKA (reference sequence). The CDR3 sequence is CSARELLAGFPRGGYTF.

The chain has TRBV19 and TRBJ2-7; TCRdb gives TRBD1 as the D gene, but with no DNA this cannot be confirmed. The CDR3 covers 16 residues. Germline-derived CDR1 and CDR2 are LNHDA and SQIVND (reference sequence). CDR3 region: CASSMQKGAGMGEQYF.

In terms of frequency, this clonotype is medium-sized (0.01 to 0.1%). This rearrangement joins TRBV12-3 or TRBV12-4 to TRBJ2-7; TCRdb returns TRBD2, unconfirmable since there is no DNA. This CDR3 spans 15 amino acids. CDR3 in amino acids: CASSSLRLALEEQYF.

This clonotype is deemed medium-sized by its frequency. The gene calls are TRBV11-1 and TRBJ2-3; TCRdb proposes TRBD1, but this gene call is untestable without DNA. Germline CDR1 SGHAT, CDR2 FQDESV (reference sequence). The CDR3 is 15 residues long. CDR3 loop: CASSLSWERADTQYF.

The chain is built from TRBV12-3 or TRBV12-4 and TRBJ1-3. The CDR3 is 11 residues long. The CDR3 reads CASSRSNPIYF.

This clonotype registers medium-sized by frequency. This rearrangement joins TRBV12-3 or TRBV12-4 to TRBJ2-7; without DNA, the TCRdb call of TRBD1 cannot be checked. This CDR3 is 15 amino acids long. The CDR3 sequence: CASSLTGTGGYEQYF.

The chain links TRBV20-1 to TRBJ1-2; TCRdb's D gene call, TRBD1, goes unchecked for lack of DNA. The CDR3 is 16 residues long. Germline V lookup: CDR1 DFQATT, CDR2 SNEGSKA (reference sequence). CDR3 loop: CSAWRGGVTDVGGYTF.

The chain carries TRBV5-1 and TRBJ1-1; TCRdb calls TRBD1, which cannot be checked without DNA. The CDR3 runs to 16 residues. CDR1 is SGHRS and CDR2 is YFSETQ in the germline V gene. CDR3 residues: CASSPGHRVLGTEAFF.

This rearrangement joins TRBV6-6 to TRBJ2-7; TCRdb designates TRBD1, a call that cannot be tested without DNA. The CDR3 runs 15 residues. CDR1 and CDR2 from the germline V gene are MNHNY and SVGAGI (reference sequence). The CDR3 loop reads CASSQGTGVSYEQYF.

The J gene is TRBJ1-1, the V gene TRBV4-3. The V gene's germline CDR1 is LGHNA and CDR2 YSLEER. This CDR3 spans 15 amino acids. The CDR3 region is CASSQEGRRDTEAFF.

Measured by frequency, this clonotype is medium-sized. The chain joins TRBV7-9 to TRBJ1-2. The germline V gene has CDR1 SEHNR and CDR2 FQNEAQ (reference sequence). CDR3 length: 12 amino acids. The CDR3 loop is CASSLLGYGYTF.

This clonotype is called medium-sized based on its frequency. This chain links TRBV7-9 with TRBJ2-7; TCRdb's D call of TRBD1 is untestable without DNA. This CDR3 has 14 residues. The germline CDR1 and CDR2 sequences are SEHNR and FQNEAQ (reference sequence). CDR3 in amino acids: CASRVTGRGDEQYF.

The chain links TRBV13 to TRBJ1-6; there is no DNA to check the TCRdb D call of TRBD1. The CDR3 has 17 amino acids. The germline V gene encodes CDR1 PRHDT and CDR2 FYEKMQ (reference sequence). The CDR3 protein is CASSGLRDRAGYSPLHF. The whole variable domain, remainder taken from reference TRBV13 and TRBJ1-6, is AAGVIQSPRHLIKEKRETATLKCYPIPRHDTVYWYQQGPGQDPQFLISFYEKMQSDKGSIPDRFSAQQFSDYHSELNMSSLELGDSALYFCASSGLRDRAGYSPLHFGNGTRLTVT.

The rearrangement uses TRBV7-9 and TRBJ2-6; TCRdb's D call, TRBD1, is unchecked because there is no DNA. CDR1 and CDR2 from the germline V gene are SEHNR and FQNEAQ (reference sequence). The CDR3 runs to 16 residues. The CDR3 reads CASSPLRGRGANVLTF.

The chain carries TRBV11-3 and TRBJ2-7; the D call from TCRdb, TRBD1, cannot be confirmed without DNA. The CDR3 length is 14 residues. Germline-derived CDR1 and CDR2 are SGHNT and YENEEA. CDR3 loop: CASSLGTGLGEQYF.

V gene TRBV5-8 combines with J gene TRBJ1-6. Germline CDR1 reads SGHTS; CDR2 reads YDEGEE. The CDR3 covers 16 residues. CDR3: CASSLWQSAHHSPLHF. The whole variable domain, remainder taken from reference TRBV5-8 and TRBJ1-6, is EAGVTQSPTHLIKTRGQQATLRCSPISGHTSVYWYQQALGLGLQFLLWYDEGEERNRGNFPPRFSGRQFPNYSSELNVNALELEDSALYLCASSLWQSAHHSPLHFGNGTRLTVT.

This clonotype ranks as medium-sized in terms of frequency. CDR3 amino acids: CASSSTGEIGELFF. The chain uses TRBV7-2 and TRBJ2-2; the TRBD1 assignment by TCRdb is unverifiable without DNA. Germline CDR1 reads SGHTA; CDR2 reads FQGNSA. This CDR3 has 14 residues.

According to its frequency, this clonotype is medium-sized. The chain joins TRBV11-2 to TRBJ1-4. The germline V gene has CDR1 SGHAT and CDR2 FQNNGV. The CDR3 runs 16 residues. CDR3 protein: CASSLVAGRANEKLFF.